The clone carrying this T cell receptor (beta chain) was detected ten times or more. For TCR beta, libraries came from quantitative 5'-RACE with molecular barcodes. TCRdb independently ran MiXCR on the 5' RACE reads; one entry per CDR3 protein. The sample has roughly 230,000 distinct CDR3 sequences; over 9.5% are singletons. The source of the sample is a study of CD8 T cells in ankylosing spondylitis. This CDR3 region has 15 residues. Germline V gene data show CDR1 as DFQATT and CDR2 as SNEGSKA (reference sequence). V dropped 5 bases and J dropped 2; count of bases not matched to a gene: 9. Sequenced input: blood, either unsorted or a sorted T cell fraction (not recorded which). The sequence derives from a male donor with ankylosing spondylitis or in good health (not recorded which). The chain couples TRBV20-1 to TRBJ2-7, with 10 bases lining up with TRBD2. The CDR3 nucleotides are TGCAGTGCTTCCGGACTAGCGGCGGCCCCCTACGAGCAGTACTTC. Its protein product is CSASGLAAAPYEQYF.